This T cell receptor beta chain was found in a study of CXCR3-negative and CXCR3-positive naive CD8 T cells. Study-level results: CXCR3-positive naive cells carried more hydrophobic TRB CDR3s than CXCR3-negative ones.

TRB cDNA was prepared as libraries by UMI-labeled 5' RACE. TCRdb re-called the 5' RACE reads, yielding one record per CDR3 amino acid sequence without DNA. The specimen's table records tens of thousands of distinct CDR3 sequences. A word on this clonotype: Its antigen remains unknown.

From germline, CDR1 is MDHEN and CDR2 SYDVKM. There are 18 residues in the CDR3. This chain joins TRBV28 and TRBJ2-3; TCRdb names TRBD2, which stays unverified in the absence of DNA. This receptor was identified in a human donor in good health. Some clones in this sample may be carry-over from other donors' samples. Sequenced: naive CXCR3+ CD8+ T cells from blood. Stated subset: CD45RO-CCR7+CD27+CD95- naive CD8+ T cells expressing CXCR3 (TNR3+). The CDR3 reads CASSLGEGGAPSTDTQYF. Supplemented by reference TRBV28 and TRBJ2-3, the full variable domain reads DVKVTQSSRYLVKRTGEKVFLECVQDMDHENMFWYRQDPGLGLRLIYFSYDVKMKEKGDIPEGYSVSREKKERFSLILESASTNQTSMYLCASSLGEGGAPSTDTQYFGPGTRLTVL.